The clone carrying this T cell receptor (beta chain) was counted a single time. The CDR3 covers 13 residues. V dropped 5 bases and J dropped 2; count of bases not matched to a gene: 3. Germline V gives CDR1 GTSNPN, CDR2 SVGIG (reference sequence). The data originate from a study of T cell changes during pregnancy in multiple sclerosis. The protocol was immunoSEQ multiplex PCR, while the TCRdb copy is restricted to in-frame clones and leaves out a portion. Counted here are about 43,000 clones, almost 90% occurring once; the ten biggest clones make up 4.7%. The chain employs TRBV30 and TRBJ2-3; 8 nucleotides match TRBD2. Sequences were derived from peripheral blood, sampled in the second trimester of pregnancy. The sequence derives from a female donor in good health, enrolled as a control in a pregnancy study. The CDR3 nucleotides are TGTGCCTGGTTAGCGGGACCCACAGATACGCAGTATTTT. It is translated as CAWLAGPTDTQYF.